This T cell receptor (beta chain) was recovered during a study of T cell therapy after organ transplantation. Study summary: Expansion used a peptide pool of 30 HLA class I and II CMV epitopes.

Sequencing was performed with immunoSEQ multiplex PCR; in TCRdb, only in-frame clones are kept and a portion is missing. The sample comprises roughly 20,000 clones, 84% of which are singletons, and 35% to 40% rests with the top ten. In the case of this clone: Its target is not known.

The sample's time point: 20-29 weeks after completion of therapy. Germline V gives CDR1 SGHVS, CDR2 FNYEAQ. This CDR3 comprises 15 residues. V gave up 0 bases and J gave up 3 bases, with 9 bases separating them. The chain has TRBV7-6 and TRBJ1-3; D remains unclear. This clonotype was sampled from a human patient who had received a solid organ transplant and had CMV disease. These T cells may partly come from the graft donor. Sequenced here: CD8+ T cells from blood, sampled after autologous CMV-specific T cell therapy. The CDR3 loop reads CASSLAHGFGNTIYF. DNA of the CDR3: TGTGCCAGCAGCTTAGCACACGGCTTTGGAAACACCATATATTTT.